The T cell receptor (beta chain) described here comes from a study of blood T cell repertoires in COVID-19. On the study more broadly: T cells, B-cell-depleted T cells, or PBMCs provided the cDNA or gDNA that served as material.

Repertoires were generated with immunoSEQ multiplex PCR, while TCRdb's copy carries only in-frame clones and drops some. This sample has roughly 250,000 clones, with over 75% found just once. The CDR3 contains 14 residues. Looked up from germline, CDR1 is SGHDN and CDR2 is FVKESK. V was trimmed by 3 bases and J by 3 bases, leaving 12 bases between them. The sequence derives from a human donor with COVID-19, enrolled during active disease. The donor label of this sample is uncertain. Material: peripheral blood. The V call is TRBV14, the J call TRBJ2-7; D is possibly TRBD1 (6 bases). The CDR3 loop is CASSQDRLSYEQYF. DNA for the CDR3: TGTGCCAGCAGCCAGGACAGACTAAGCTACGAGCAGTACTTC.